The 17 T cell receptor beta chains below come from one sample, sequenced in a study of T cell responses to AZD1222 COVID-19 vaccine. The protocol was immunoSEQ multiplex PCR, while the TCRdb copy is restricted to in-frame clones and leaves out a portion. The sample lists about 77,000 clones; more than 85% were seen once. This specimen consisted of peripheral blood, obtained 28 days after the second AZD1222 dose. The receptors stem from an adult who received the AZD1222 COVID-19 vaccine.

The rearrangement links TRBV2 to TRBJ1-2; the D gene is possibly TRBD1 (5 bases). Germline-derived CDR1 and CDR2 are SNHLY and FYNNEI. The CDR3 has 14 amino acids. V was cut by 9 bases and J by 4 bases, with 18 bases left in between. CDR3 sequence reads: CASKADPQGYGYTF. CDR3 bases: TGTGCCAGTAAGGCCGATCCTCAGGGCTATGGCTACACCTTC.

This rearrangement joins TRBV27 to TRBJ1-2; D gene uncertain. The CDR3 is made up of 14 amino acids. V lost 8 bases to trimming and J lost 12 bases, with 25 bases between them. Germline CDR1 MNHEY, CDR2 SMNVEV (reference sequence). Here the CDR3 DNA reads TGTGCCAGCGGACCATCTGAGTCTTTGGGCTTTAACACCTTC. As protein: CASGPSESLGFNTF.

The V and J genes are TRBV3-1 (or the pseudogene TRBV3-2) and TRBJ1-5, with a possible D match to TRBD1 (5 bases). The CDR3 runs to 13 residues. Deletions cut 3 bases from V and 7 bases from J, with 10 bases between. Germline V CDR1 and CDR2: LGHDT, YNNKEL (reference sequence). The CDR3 sequence: CASSQGQGQPQHF. DNA of the CDR3: TGTGCCAGCAGCCAGGGGCAGGGCCAGCCCCAGCATTTT.

This rearrangement joins TRBV18 to TRBJ1-1; TRBD1 matches 9 bases. Per the germline V gene, CDR1 is KGHSH and CDR2 is LQKENI. The CDR3 is 15 amino acids. After removal of 7 bases from V and 1 base from J, the junction contained 7 bases not matched to a gene. The CDR3 is CASYRGLVTNTEAFF. CDR3 nucleotides: TGTGCCAGCTACAGGGGGCTAGTGACGAACACTGAAGCTTTCTTT.

This sequence joins TRBV19 and TRBJ2-3; D gene ambiguous. CDR1 LNHDA and CDR2 SQIVND come from the germline V gene (reference sequence). The CDR3 runs to 16 residues. V dropped 3 bases and J dropped 0 bases, with 13 bases sitting between them. CDR3 amino acids: CASSIGWQVSTDTQYF. In nucleotides, the CDR3 is TGTGCCAGTAGTATCGGGTGGCAAGTTAGCACAGATACGCAGTATTTT. The full variable domain, in which reference TRBV19 and TRBJ2-3 provide the parts outside the CDR3, is DGGITQSPKYLFRKEGQNVTLSCEQNLNHDAMYWYRQDPGQGLRLIYYSQIVNDFQKGDIAEGYSVSREKKESFPLTVTSAQKNPTAFYLCASSIGWQVSTDTQYFGPGTRLTVL.

The chain joins TRBV30 to TRBJ1-2, with D possibly being TRBD1 (5 bases). Germline V lookup: CDR1 GTSNPN, CDR2 SVGIG (reference sequence). The CDR3 spans 13 residues. The V end lost 5 bases, the J end lost 2 bases, and 12 bases lay between the germline ends. The CDR3 bases are TGTGCCTGGGGCAGGGCCTACAACTATGGCTACACCTTC. Protein product: CAWGRAYNYGYTF.

This clone is medium-sized (0.01 to 0.1%) in the sample. The rearrangement joins TRBV6-5 to TRBJ2-1; 7 nucleotides agree with TRBD1. This CDR3 has 13 amino acids. J lost 10 bases, V lost 5 bases, and 8 bases had no gene match. The V gene's germline CDR1 is MNHEY and CDR2 SVGAGI. The CDR3 is CASSKRGRHEQFF. CDR3 sequence (DNA): TGTGCCAGCAGTAAAAGGGGGCGACACGAGCAGTTCTTC.

The rearrangement joins TRBV27 to TRBJ2-3; no firm D call. V lost 5 bases, J lost 4 bases, and 7 bases lay in between. The CDR3 totals 12 residues. The germline V gene encodes CDR1 MNHEY and CDR2 SMNVEV (reference sequence). The CDR3 sequence is CASSTGPDTQYF. The CDR3 bases are TGTGCCAGCAGTACCGGACCAGATACGCAGTATTTT.

The V call is TRBV29-1, the J call TRBJ1-4, with 7 bases that match TRBD1. Trimming cost V 4 bases and J 6 bases; bases outside gene matches: 2. CDR1 and CDR2 (germline): SQVTM, ANQGSEA. CDR3 length equals 12 residues. This chain's CDR3 is CSVGRGDEKLFF. The DNA for the CDR3 is TGCAGCGTTGGCAGGGGGGATGAAAAACTGTTTTTT.

This clone was counted once. V gene TRBV29-1 combines with J gene TRBJ2-5; D is unresolved. Germline lookup yields CDR1 SQVTM and CDR2 ANQGSEA. This CDR3 has 15 residues. The V and J ends lost 2 bases and 5 bases respectively, with 18 bases between them. CDR3 nucleotides: TGCAGCGTTGAATGGGCCAGCTCTATATCGGAGACCCAGTACTTC. It yields the protein CSVEWASSISETQYF.

The chain recombines TRBV5-4 with TRBJ2-5; a weak D match, TRBD1 (5 bases). There are 13 residues in the CDR3. Trimming took off 1 base at V and 4 bases at J, with 8 bases between the two ends. In germline, CDR1 is SGHNT, CDR2 YYREEE (reference sequence). As DNA, the CDR3 is TGTGCCAGCAGCTTGAGGGGTGCAGAGACCCAGTACTTC. It specifies CASSLRGAETQYF.

The chain uses TRBV7-8 and TRBJ1-3; 8 bases are shared with TRBD1. Losses at the gene ends were 1 base for V and 2 bases for J; bases not matched to a gene: 7. The CDR3 consists of 17 residues. In germline, CDR1 is SGHVS, CDR2 FQNEAQ. CDR3 sequence reads: CASSLVRGRGPGNTIYF. The CDR3 coding sequence is TGTGCCAGCAGCTTAGTTAGGGGCAGGGGGCCTGGAAACACCATATATTTT.

This clone was counted a few times. The gene calls are TRBV27 and TRBJ2-5; 9 bases fit TRBD1. The CDR3 extends over 13 amino acids. Germline loops: CDR1 MNHEY, CDR2 SMNVEV (reference sequence). V lost 5 bases and J lost 3; bases outside the gene matches: 1. The CDR3 sequence is CASSRDREETQYF. CDR3 DNA sequence: TGTGCCAGCAGTCGGGACAGGGAAGAGACCCAGTACTTC.

This clone was observed once. The chain links TRBV5-1 to TRBJ2-3; TRBD1 matches 7 bases. The CDR3 is 14 residues long. Trimming took 4 bases from V and 3 from J; bases not matched to a gene: 5. The germline CDR1 and CDR2 sequences are SGHRS and YFSETQ. CDR3 residues: CASSPRQGTDTQYF. The CDR3 DNA reads as TGCGCCAGCAGCCCAAGACAGGGAACAGATACGCAGTATTTT. The full variable domain, rest sourced from reference TRBV5-1 and TRBJ2-3, is KAGVTQTPRYLIKTRGQQVTLSCSPISGHRSVSWYQQTPGQGLQFLFEYFSETQRNKGNFPGRFSGRQFSNSRSEMNVSTLELGDSALYLCASSPRQGTDTQYFGPGTRLTVL.

CDR3 in DNA: TGTGCCACCAGTGATTCGCTCGGGGCGAGCTCCTACAATGAGCAGTTCTTC. It specifies CATSDSLGASSYNEQFF. V is TRBV24-1 and J is TRBJ2-1; the D gene could be TRBD1 or TRBD2 (5 bases each). Germline V gene data show CDR1 as KGHDR and CDR2 as SFDVKD. This CDR3 contains 17 residues. Deletions cut 2 bases from V and 0 bases from J, with 13 bases between.

The chain carries TRBV5-5 and TRBJ2-3; no firm D call. The germline V and J ends were trimmed by 1 base and 2 bases, with 5 bases remaining between them. The CDR3 runs 13 residues. Germline CDR1 and CDR2: SGHKS and YYEKEE (reference sequence). The CDR3 reads CASSLRATDTQYF. As DNA, the CDR3 is TGTGCCAGCAGCTTGAGGGCCACAGATACGCAGTATTTT.

This sequence joins TRBV6-1 and TRBJ1-3; D uncertain. The CDR3 totals 15 residues. Trimming left V 2 bases short and J 0 bases short, with 8 bases between. CDR1 is MNHNS, CDR2 SASEGT, per germline. The CDR3 DNA reads TGTGCCAGCAGTGAAAACAGAATCTCTGGAAACACCATATATTTT. This translates into CASSENRISGNTIYF.